This T cell receptor beta chain was sequenced in a study of a mutant IDH1 vaccine in newly diagnosed glioma. Germline CDR1 and CDR2: MNHEY and SVGAGI. This CDR3 contains 11 residues. V was shortened by 6 bases and J by 4 bases, with 6 bases between the two germline ends. Libraries were prepared by immunoSEQ multiplex PCR; TCRdb keeps only in-frame clonotypes and omits some of them. The top ten hold roughly 6.2% of the sample, which has 50,000 to 60,000 clones, 75% to 90% seen once. As to this clone: Its antigen remains unidentified.

Time point in this sample: week 23, last vaccination. The study gave 300 ug of mutant IDH1 20-mer peptide per vaccine dose, with topical imiquimod. This sequence originates from a man aged 35-49 years with glioma. The specimen was PBMCs, collected from a glioma patient whose treatment included an IDH1 peptide vaccine. The chain joins TRBV6-5 to TRBJ2-5, with D tentatively TRBD1 (6 bases). The CDR3 sequence is CASRDRETQYF. The CDR3 region has the DNA TGTGCCAGCAGGGACAGAGAGACCCAGTACTTC.